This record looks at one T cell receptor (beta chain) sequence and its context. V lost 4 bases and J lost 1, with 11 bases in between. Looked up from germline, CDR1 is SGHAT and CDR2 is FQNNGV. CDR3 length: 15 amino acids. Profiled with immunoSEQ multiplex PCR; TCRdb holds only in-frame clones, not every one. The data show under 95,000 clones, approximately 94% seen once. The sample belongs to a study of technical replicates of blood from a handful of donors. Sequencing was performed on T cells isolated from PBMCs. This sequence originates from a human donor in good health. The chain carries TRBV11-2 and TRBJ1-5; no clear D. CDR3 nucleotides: TGTGCCAGCAGCTCTCGGACGGGGAGCAATCAGCCCCAGCATTTT. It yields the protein CASSSRTGSNQPQHF. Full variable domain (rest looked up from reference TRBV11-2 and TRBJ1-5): EAGVAQSPRYKIIEKRQSVAFWCNPISGHATLYWYQQILGQGPKLLIQFQNNGVVDDSQLPKDRFSAERLKGVDSTLKIQPAKLEDSAVYLCASSSRTGSNQPQHFGDGTRLSIL.